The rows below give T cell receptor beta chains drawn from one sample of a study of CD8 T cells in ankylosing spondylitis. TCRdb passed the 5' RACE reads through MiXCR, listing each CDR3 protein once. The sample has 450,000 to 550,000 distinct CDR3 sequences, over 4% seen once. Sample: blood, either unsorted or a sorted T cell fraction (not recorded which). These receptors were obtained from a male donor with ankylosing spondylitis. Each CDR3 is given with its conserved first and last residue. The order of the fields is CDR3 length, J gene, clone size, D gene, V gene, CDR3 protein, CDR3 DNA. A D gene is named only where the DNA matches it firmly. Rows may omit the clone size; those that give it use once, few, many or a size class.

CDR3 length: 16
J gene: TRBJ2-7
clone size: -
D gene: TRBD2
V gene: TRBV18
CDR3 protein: CASSGLAGGSSYEQYF
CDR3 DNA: TGTGCCAGCTCCGGACTAGCGGGGGGAAGCTCCTACGAGCAGTACTTC

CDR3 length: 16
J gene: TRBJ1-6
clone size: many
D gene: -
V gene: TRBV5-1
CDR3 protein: CASSEGRSSYNSPLHF
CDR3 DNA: TGCGCCAGCAGCGAGGGACGTAGCTCCTATAATTCACCCCTCCACTTT

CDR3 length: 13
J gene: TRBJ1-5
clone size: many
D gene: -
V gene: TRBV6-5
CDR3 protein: CASSYQQNQPQHF
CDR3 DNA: TGTGCCAGCAGTTACCAACAGAATCAGCCCCAGCATTTT

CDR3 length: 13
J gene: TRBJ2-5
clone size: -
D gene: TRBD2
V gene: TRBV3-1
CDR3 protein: CATSKKVRETQYF
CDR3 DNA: TGTGCCACCTCCAAGAAGGTGCGGGAGACACAGTACTTC

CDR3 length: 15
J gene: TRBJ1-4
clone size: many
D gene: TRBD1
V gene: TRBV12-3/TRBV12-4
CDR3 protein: CASSPGTGGVGKLFF
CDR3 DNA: TGTGCCAGCAGTCCGGGGACAGGAGGGGTCGGAAAACTGTTTTTT

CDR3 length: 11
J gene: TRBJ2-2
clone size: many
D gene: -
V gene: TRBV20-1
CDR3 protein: CSARGPGELFF
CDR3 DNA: TGCAGTGCTAGAGGACCCGGGGAGCTGTTTTTT

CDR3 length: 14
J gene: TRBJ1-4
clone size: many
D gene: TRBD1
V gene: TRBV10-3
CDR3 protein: CAISEDRDNEKLFF
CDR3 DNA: TGTGCCATCAGTGAAGACAGGGATAATGAAAAACTGTTTTTT

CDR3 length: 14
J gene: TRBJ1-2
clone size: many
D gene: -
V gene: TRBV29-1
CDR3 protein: CSVMTDREATGYTF
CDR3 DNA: TGCAGCGTGATGACAGACCGGGAGGCTACTGGCTACACCTTC

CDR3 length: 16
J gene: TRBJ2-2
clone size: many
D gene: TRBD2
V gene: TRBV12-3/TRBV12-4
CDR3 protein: CASSSTSGGAPGELFF
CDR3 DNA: TGTGCCAGCAGTTCAACTAGCGGGGGGGCCCCCGGGGAGCTGTTTTTT

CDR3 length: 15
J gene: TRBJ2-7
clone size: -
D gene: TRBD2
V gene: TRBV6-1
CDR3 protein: CASTHGGARYSEQYF
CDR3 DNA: TGTGCCAGCACCCACGGGGGGGCGCGGTACAGCGAGCAGTACTTC

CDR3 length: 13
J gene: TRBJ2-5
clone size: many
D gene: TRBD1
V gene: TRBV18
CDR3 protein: CASSPTGLETQYF
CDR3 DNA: TGTGCCAGCTCACCGACAGGGTTGGAGACCCAGTACTTC

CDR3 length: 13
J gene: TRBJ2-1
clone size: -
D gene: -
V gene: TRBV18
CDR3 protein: CASAGGLYNEQFF
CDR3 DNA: TGTGCCAGCGCTGGGGGATTGTACAATGAGCAGTTCTTC

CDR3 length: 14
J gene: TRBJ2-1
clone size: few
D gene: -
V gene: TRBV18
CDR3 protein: CASSPYPLGNEQFF
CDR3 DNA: TGTGCCAGCTCACCCTACCCACTAGGCAATGAGCAGTTCTTC

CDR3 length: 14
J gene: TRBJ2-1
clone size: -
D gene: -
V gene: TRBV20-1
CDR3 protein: CSASSLLIYNEQFF
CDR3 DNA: TGCAGTGCTTCTAGCCTTTTGATTTACAATGAGCAGTTCTTC

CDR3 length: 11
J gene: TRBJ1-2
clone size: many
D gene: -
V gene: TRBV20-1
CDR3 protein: CSAQEGYGYTF
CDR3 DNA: TGCAGTGCTCAGGAGGGGTATGGCTACACCTTC

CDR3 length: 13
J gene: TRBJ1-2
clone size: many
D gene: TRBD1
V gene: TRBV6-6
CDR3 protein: CASSSDRVDGYTF
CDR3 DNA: TGTGCCAGCAGCTCTGACAGGGTGGATGGCTACACCTTC

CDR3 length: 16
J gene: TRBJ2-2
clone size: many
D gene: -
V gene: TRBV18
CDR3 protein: CASSPPGFANTGELFF
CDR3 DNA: TGTGCCAGCTCACCTCCTGGATTCGCGAACACCGGGGAGCTGTTTTTT

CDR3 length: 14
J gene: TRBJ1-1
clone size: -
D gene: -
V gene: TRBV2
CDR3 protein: CASSTDGGNTEAFF
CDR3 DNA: TGTGCCAGCAGTACGGACGGAGGGAACACTGAAGCTTTCTTT

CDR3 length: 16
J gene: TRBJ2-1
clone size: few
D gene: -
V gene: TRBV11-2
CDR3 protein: CASSLTLALSYNEQFF
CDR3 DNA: TGTGCCAGCAGCTTAACCCTAGCGCTCTCCTACAATGAGCAGTTCTTC

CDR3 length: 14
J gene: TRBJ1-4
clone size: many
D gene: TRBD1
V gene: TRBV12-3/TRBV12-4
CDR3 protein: CASSLPGTGEKLFF
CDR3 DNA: TGTGCCAGCAGTCTCCCCGGGACAGGGGAAAAACTGTTTTTT

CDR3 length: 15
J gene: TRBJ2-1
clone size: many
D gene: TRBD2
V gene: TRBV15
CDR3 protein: CATSRALAGITEQFF
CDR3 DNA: TGTGCCACCAGCAGGGCACTAGCGGGGATTACTGAGCAGTTCTTC

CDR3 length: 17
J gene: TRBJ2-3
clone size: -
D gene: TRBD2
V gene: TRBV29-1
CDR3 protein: CSHKGASGNPGSDTQYF
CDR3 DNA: TGCAGTCACAAGGGGGCTAGCGGGAACCCCGGGTCAGATACGCAGTATTTT

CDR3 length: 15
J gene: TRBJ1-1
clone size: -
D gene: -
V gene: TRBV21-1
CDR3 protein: CASSKDPGQNTEAFF
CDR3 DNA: TGTGCCAGCAGCAAAGACCCGGGACAGAACACTGAAGCTTTCTTT

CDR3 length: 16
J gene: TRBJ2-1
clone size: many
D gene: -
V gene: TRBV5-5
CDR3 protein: CASSLRARSSYNEQFF
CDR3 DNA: TGTGCCAGCAGCTTGAGGGCACGCAGCTCCTACAATGAGCAGTTCTTC

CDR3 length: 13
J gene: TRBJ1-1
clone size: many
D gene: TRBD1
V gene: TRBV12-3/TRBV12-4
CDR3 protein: CASSFRTGTEAFF
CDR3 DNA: TGTGCCAGCAGTTTTAGGACAGGCACTGAAGCTTTCTTT

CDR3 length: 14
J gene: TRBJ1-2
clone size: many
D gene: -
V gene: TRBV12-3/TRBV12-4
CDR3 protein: CASSLSGTNYGYTF
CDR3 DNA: TGTGCCAGCAGTTTGTCAGGGACTAACTATGGCTACACCTTC

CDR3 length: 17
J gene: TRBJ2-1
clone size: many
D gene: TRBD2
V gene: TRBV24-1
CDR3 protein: CATSGASGGASYNEQFF
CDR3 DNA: TGTGCCACCAGTGGAGCTAGCGGGGGGGCGTCCTACAATGAGCAGTTCTTC

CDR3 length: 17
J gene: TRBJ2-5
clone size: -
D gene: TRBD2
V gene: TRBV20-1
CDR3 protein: CSARRGEGGSPEETQYF
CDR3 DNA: TGCAGTGCTAGGCGTGGTGAAGGCGGGAGCCCGGAAGAGACCCAGTACTTC

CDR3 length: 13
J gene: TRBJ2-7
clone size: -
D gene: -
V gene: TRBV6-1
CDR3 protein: CASVAHNSYEQYF
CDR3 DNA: TGTGCCAGCGTCGCCCACAACTCCTACGAGCAGTACTTC

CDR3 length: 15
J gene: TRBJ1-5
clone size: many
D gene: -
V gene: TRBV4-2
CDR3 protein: CASSLIKRGDQPQHF
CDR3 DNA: TGTGCCAGCAGCCTTATTAAACGGGGGGATCAGCCCCAGCATTTT

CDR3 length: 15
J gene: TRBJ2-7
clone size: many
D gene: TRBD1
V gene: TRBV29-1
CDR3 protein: CSVLPPGQGAREQYF
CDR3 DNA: TGCAGCGTTCTCCCACCGGGACAGGGGGCACGGGAGCAGTACTTC

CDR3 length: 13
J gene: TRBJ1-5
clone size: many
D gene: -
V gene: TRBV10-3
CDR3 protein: CAISPPEGQPQHF
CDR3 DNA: TGTGCCATCAGCCCCCCCGAGGGTCAGCCCCAGCATTTT

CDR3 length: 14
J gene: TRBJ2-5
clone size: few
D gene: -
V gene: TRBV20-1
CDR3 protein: CSARVRLGQETQYF
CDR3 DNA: TGCAGTGCTAGAGTACGCCTAGGCCAAGAGACCCAGTACTTC

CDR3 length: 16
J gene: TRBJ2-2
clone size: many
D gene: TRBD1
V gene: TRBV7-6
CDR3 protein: CASSLTQGAGTGELFF
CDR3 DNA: TGTGCCAGCAGCCTAACACAGGGGGCTGGGACCGGGGAGCTGTTTTTT

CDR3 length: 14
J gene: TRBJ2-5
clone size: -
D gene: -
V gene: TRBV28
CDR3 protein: CASSLGQPRETQYF
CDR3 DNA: TGTGCCAGCAGTTTAGGGCAGCCCAGGGAGACCCAGTACTTC

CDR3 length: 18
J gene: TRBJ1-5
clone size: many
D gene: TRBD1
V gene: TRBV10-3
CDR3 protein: CAISTTRGGTGDNQPQHF
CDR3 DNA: TGTGCCATCAGCACAACCCGAGGGGGGACAGGGGATAATCAGCCCCAGCATTTT

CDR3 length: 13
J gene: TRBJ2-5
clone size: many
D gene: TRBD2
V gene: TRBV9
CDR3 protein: CASSGGGQETQYF
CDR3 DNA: TGCGCCAGCAGTGGCGGGGGCCAAGAGACCCAGTACTTC